This T cell receptor (beta chain) was captured in a study of T-cell reconstitution after alpha-beta-depleted transplantation in children. The CDR3 is made up of 11 amino acids. Trimming took off 8 bases at V and 7 bases at J, with 9 bases between the two ends. Germline V gives CDR1 ENHRY, CDR2 SYGVKD. TCRbeta library preparation incorporated unique molecular identifiers. TCRdb re-analysed the PCR reads in MiXCR, keeping a single row per CDR3 protein. The repertoire consists of approximately 400,000 distinct CDR3 sequences, with about a tenth occurring once and the leading ten covering about 5%. This TCR came from a human donor who donated a stem cell graft to a child with acute myeloid leukemia. This rearrangement joins TRBV10-3 to TRBJ2-1; maybe TRBD1 (5 bases). The source material was PBMCs from the stem cell graft donor, sampled from the stem cell graft. This chain's CDR3 is CAIERQNEQFF. CDR3 bases: TGTGCCATCGAAAGACAGAATGAGCAGTTCTTC.